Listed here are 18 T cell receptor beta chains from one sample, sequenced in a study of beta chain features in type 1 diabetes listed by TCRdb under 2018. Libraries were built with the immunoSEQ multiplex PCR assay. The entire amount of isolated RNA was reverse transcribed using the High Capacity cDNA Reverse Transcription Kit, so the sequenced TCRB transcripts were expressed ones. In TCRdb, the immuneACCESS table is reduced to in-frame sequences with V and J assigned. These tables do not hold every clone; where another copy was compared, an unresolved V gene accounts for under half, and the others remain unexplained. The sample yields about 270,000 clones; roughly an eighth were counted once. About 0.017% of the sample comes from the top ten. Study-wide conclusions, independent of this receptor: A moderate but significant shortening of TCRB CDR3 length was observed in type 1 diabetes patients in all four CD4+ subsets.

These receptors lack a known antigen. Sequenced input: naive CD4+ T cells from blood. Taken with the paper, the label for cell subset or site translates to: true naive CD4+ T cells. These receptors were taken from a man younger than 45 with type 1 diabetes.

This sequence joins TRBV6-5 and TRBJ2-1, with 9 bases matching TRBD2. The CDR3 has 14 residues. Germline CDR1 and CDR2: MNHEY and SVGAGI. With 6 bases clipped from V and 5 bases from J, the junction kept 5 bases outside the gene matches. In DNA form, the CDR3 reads TGTGCCAGCAGCCTTAGCGGGAGCCACAATGAGCAGTTCTTC. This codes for CASSLSGSHNEQFF.

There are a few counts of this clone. DNA of the CDR3: TGTGCCAGCAGTGCCTCTAAAGAGACCCAGTACTTC. Residues: CASSASKETQYF. The chain carries TRBV28 and TRBJ2-5; D call uncertain. The CDR3 has 12 residues. Germline-derived CDR1 and CDR2 are MDHEN and SYDVKM. With 5 bases removed from V and 3 bases from J, the gap between germline ends came to 7 bases.

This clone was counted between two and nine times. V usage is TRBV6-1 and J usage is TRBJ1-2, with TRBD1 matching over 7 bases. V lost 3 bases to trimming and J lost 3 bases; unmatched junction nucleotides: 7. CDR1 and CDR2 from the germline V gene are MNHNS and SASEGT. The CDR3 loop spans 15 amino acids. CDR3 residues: CASSDGGTAYYGYTF. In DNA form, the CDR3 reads TGTGCCAGCAGTGATGGGGGGACAGCCTACTATGGCTACACCTTC.

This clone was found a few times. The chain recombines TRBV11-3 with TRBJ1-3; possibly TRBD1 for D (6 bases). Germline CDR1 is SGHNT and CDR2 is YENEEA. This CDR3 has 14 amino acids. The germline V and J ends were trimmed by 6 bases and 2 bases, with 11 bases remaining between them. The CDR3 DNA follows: TGTGCCAGCAGAGAACGGGACACTGGAAACACCATATATTTT. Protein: CASRERDTGNTIYF.

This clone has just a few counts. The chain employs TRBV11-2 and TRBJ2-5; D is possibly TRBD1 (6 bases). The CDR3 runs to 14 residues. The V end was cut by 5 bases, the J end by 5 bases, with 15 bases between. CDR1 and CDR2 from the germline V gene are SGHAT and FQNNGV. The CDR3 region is CASSTGTLWETQYF. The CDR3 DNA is TGTGCCAGCAGCACTGGGACACTATGGGAGACCCAGTACTTC.

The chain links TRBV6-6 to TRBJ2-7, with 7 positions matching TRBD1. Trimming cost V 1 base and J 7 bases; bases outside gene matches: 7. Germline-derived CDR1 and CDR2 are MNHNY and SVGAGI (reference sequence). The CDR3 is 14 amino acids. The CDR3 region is CASSYFVGTEEQYF. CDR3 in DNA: TGTGCCAGCAGTTACTTCGTCGGGACAGAAGAGCAGTACTTC.

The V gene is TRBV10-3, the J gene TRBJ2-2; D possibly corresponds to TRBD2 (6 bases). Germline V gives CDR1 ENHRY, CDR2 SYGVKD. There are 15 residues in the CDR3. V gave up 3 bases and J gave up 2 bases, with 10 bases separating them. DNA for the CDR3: TGTGCCATCAGTGATATGCGGGATAACACCGGGGAGCTGTTTTTT. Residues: CAISDMRDNTGELFF.

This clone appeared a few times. The CDR3 coding sequence is TGTGCCAGCAGCTTCGCAGGGGCAGATACGCAGTATTTT. This sequence encodes CASSFAGADTQYF. The chain has TRBV7-2 and TRBJ2-3, with a possible D match to TRBD1 (6 bases). V lost 3 bases and J lost 4, with 8 bases in between. The CDR3 loop spans 13 amino acids. The germline V gene has CDR1 SGHTA and CDR2 FQGNSA. The whole variable domain, remainder taken from reference TRBV7-2 and TRBJ2-3, is GAGVSQSPSNKVTEKGKDVELRCDPISGHTALYWYRQSLGQGLEFLIYFQGNSAPDKSGLPSDRFSAERTGGSVSTLTIQRTQQEDSAVYLCASSFAGADTQYFGPGTRLTVL.

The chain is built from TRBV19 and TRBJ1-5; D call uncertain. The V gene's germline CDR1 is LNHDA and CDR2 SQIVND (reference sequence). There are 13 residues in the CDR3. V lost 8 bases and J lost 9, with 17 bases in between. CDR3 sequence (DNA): TGTGCCAGTCGAACGGAGAGCCGCCGGCCCCAGCATTTT. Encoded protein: CASRTESRRPQHF.

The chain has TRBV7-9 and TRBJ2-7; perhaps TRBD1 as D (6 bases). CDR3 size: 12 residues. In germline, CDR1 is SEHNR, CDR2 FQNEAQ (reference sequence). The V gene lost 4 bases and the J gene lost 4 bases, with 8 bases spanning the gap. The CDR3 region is CASSYGQYEQYF. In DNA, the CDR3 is TGTGCCAGCAGCTACGGACAGTACGAGCAGTACTTC.

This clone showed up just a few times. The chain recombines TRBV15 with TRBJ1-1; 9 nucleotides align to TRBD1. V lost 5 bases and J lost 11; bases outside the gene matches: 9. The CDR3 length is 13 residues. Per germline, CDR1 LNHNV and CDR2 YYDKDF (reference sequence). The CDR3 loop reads CATSVDRDRDAFF. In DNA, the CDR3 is TGTGCCACCAGCGTTGACCGGGACAGGGACGCTTTCTTT.

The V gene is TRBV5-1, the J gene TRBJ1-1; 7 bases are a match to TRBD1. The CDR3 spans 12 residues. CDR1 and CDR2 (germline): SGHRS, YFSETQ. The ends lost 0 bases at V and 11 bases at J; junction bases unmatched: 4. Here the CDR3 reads CASSLAKGAAFF. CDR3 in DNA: TGCGCCAGCAGCTTGGCCAAGGGGGCCGCTTTCTTT. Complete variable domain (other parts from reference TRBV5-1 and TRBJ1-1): KAGVTQTPRYLIKTRGQQVTLSCSPISGHRSVSWYQQTPGQGLQFLFEYFSETQRNKGNFPGRFSGRQFSNSRSEMNVSTLELGDSALYLCASSLAKGAAFFGQGTRLTVV.

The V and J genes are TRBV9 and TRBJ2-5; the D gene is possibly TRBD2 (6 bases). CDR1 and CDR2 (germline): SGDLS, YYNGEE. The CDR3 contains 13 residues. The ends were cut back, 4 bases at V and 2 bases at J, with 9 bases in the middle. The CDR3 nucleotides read TGTGCCAGCAGCTGGAGGGATCAAGAGACCCAGTACTTC. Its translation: CASSWRDQETQYF.

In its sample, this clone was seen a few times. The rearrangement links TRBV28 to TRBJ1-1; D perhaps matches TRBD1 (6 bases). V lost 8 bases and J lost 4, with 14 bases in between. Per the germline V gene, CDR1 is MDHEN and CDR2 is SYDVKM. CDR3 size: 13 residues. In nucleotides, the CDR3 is TGTGCCAGCTTGGCAGGGGCTGGCACTGAAGCTTTCTTT. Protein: CASLAGAGTEAFF.

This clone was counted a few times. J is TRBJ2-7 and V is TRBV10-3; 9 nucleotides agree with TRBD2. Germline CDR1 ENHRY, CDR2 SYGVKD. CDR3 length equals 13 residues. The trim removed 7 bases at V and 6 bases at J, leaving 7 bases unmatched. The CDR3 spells CAINPGTSSEQYF. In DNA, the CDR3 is TGTGCCATCAACCCCGGGACTAGCTCCGAGCAGTACTTC.

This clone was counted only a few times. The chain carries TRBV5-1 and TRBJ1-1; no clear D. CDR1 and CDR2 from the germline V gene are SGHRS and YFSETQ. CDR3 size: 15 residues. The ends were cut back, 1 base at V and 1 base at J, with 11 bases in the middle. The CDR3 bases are TGCGCCAGCAGCTTGTTTAACGGCGGGAACACTGAAGCTTTCTTT. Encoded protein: CASSLFNGGNTEAFF. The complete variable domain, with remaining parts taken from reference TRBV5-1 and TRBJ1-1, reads KAGVTQTPRYLIKTRGQQVTLSCSPISGHRSVSWYQQTPGQGLQFLFEYFSETQRNKGNFPGRFSGRQFSNSRSEMNVSTLELGDSALYLCASSLFNGGNTEAFFGQGTRLTVV.

Written as DNA, the CDR3 is TGTGCCAGCAGCGTACAAGGACTAGCGGGAGAGAATGAGCAGTTCTTC. Translated, it gives CASSVQGLAGENEQFF. The genes are TRBV9 and TRBJ2-1, with 13 bases that match TRBD2. J lost 7 bases, V lost 1 base, and 5 bases had no gene match. Germline V gives CDR1 SGDLS, CDR2 YYNGEE. The CDR3 totals 16 residues.

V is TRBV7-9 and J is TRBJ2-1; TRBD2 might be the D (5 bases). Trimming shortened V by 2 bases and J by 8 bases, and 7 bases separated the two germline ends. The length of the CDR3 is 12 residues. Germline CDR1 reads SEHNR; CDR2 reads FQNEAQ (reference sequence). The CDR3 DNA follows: TGTGCCAGCAGCTTAAGGCGGGATGAGCAGTTCTTC. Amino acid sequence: CASSLRRDEQFF.